The 3 T cell receptor beta chains below all came from one sample that was sequenced in a study of blood T cells in healthy people across ages. A second roughly 6 to 12 cycle PCR used barcoded and J-beta primers. One entry per CDR3 protein, called by TCRdb with MiXCR from the 5' RACE reads. This sample has 380,000 or so distinct CDR3 sequences, with over 45% found just once. What was sequenced was blood. Every receptor here comes from a man in his fifties or sixties in good health.

The chain links TRBV9 to TRBJ1-1; D possibly corresponds to TRBD1 (5 bases). Germline V gene sequence: CDR1 SGDLS, CDR2 YYNGEE. The CDR3 runs 16 residues. The germline V and J ends were trimmed by 0 bases and 8 bases, with 20 bases remaining between them. The CDR3 DNA reads as TGTGCCAGCAGCGTAGGCATCCGGGACGGTCCTAGGGAAGCTTTCTTT. Encoded protein: CASSVGIRDGPREAFF. Based on the CDR3 plus reference TRBV9 and TRBJ1-1, the full variable domain is DSGVTQTPKHLITATGQRVTLRCSPRSGDLSVYWYQQSLDQGLQFLIQYYNGEERAKGNILERFSAQQFPDLHSELNLSSLELGDSALYFCASSVGIRDGPREAFFGQGTRLTVV.

The genes are TRBV20-1 and TRBJ2-3; D might be TRBD1 (6 bases). The CDR3 totals 14 residues. The ends were cut back, 8 bases at V and 4 bases at J, with 19 bases in the middle. Germline V CDR1 and CDR2: DFQATT, SNEGSKA (reference sequence). CDR3 amino acids: CSIEQGLLADTQYF. The CDR3 DNA reads TGCAGTATCGAACAGGGCCTACTCGCAGATACGCAGTATTTT.

This clonotype has ten or more counts. The rearrangement joins TRBV27 to TRBJ2-7; the match to TRBD1 covers 7 bases. The CDR3 runs to 13 residues. Trimming took 6 bases from V and 2 from J; bases not matched to a gene: 4. Germline V lookup: CDR1 MNHEY, CDR2 SMNVEV (reference sequence). Here the CDR3 DNA reads TGTGCCAGCAGGGGAACAGGGGCCTACGAGCAGTACTTC. It codes for CASRGTGAYEQYF.